This note documents a single TCR beta chain sequence. The antigen is undetermined. Looked up from germline, CDR1 is MNHEY and CDR2 is SVGAGI. V was shortened by 7 bases and J by 0 bases, with 12 bases between the two germline ends. The CDR3 runs to 14 residues. This record belongs to a study of graft-versus-host responses after intestinal transplantation. The protocol was immunoSEQ multiplex PCR, while the TCRdb copy is restricted to in-frame clones and leaves out a portion. Among about 82,000 clones listed, approximately 90% were seen once. The TCR originated in a human donor who was the organ donor for an intestinal transplant. The chain couples TRBV6-5 to TRBJ1-2; D is unresolved. This material consisted of unstimulated CD4+ T cells sorted from spleen or lymph node cells, taken before transplant. The CDR3 DNA follows: TGTGCCAGCACCGGACCGGGGACTAACTATGGCTACACCTTC. It is translated as CASTGPGTNYGYTF.